This T cell receptor beta chain was sequenced for a study of cytomegalovirus exposure and HLA in healthy donors. PCR employed 60 Vbeta and 13 Jbeta primers. The authors' processing: Unique TCR beta chains numbered around 80 million in a later analysis, with 10 million to 14 million shared. The repertoire was sequenced with immunoSEQ multiplex PCR; TCRdb's copy has only in-frame clones and lacks some. From that table come the V and J calls and clone size; the DNA was used to work out D and trimming. This table holds just over 150,000 clones, roughly 85% found once. In regard to this clone: Its antigen remains unidentified.

The germline V gene has CDR1 SGHNT and CDR2 YYREEE (reference sequence). The CDR3 extends over 15 amino acids. Trimming took 0 bases from V and 4 from J; bases not matched to a gene: 6. Each donor was healthy, and each was a bone marrow donor. Findings and caveats of the study: Information on immune exposure was restricted to one variable (CMV serostatus).

The chain combines TRBV5-4 with TRBJ2-7; 8 bases are shared with TRBD2. The receptor was derived from a woman aged 18-29 years in good health and CMV-seronegative. Sequenced: PBMCs. CDR3 DNA sequence: TGTGCCAGCAGCTTGGAATTAGCGGGATCGTACGAGCAGTACTTC. Protein: CASSLELAGSYEQYF.